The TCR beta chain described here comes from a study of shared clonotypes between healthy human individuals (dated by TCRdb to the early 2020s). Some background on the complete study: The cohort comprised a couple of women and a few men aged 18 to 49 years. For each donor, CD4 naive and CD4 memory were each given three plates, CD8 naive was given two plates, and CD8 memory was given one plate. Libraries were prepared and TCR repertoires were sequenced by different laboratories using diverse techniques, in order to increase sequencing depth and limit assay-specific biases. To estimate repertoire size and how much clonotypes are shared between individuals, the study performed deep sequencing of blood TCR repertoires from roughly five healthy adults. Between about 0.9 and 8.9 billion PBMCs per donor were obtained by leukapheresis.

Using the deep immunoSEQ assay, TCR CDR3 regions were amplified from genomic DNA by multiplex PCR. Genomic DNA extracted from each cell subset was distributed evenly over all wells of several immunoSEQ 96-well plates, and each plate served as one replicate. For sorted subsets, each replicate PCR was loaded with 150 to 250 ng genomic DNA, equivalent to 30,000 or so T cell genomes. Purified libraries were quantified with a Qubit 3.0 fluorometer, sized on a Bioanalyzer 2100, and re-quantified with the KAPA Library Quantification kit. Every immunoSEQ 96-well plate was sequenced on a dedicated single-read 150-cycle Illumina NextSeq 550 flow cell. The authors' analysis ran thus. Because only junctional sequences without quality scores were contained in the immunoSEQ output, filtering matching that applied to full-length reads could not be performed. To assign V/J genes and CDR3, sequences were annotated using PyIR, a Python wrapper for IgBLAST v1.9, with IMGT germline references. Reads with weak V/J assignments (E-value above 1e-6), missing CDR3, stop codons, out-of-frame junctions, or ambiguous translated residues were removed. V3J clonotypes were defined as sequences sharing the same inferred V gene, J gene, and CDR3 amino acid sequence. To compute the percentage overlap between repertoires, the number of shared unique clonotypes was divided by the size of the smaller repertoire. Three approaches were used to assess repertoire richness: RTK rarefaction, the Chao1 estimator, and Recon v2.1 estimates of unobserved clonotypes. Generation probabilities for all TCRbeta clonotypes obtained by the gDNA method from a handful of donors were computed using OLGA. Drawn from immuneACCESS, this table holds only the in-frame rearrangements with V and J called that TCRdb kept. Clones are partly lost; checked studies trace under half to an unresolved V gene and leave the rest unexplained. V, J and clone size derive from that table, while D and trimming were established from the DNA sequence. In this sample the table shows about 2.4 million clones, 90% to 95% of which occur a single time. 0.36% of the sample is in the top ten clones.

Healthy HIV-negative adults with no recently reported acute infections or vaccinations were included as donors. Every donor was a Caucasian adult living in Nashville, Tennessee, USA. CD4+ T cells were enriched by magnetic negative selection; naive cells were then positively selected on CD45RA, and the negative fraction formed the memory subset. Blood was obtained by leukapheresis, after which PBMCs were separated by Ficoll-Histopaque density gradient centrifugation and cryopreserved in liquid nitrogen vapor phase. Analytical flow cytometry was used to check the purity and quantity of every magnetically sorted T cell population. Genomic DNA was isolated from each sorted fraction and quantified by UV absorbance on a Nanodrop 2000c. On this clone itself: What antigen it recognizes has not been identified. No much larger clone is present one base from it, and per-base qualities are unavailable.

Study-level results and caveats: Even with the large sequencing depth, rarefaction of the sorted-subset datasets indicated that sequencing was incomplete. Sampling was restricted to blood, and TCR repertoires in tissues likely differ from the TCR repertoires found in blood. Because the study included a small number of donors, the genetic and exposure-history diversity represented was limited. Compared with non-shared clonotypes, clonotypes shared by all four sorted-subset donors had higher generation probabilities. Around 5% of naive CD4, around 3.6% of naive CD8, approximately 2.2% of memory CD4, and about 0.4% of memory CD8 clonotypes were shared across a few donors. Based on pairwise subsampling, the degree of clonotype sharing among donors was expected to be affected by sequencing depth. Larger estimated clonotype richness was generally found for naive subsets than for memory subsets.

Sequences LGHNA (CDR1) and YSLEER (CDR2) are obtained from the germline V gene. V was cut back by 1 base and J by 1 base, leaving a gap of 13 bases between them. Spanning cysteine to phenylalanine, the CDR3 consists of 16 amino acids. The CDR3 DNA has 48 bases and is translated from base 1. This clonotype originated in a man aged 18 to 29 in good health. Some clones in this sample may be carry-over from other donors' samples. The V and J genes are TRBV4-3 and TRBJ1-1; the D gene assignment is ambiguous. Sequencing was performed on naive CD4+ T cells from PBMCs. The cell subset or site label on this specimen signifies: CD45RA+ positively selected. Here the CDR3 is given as CASSQGAGFGNTEAFF. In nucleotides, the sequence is TGCGCCAGCAGCCAAGGAGCGGGATTCGGGAACACTGAAGCTTTCTTT.